Each of the 20 T cell receptor beta chains below was sequenced from the same sample in a study of OX40 agonist ivuxolimab in advanced cancers. Measured with immunoSEQ multiplex PCR; TCRdb has only the in-frame clones, and not every one. The table lists tens of thousands of clones, about nine tenths of them singletons. Here the sequenced sample was CD4+ or CD8+ T cells sorted from blood, taken in a trial of the OX40 agonist ivuxolimab. These receptors were collected from an adult with an advanced solid tumor such as melanoma, head and neck, liver or kidney cancer.

The CDR3 DNA reads as TGTGCCAGCAGCCCAGAGAGGTCCTCTGGGGGCAATGAGCAGTTCTTC. This encodes CASSPERSSGGNEQFF. The chain employs TRBV7-3 and TRBJ2-1; D may correspond to TRBD1 or TRBD2 (5 bases each). The CDR3 is 16 residues long. Germline lookup yields CDR1 SGHTA and CDR2 FQGTGA. Trimming stripped 5 bases from V and 6 bases from J, with 20 bases between.

Regarding this clone: The junction shows a germline mismatch at one end, possibly a read error. The chain is built from TRBV7-7 and TRBJ2-1; 8 nucleotides match TRBD2. This CDR3 contains 15 residues. Germline V CDR1 and CDR2: SSHAT, FNYEAQ (reference sequence). CDR3 in amino acids: CASSLEAGVYNEQFF. CDR3 bases: TGTGCTAGCAGCTTAGAAGCGGGAGTTTACAATGAGCAGTTCTTC. Supplemented by reference TRBV7-7 and TRBJ2-1, the full variable domain reads GAGVSQSPRYKVTKRGQDVTLRCDPISSHATLYWYQQALGQGPEFLTYFNYEAQPDKSGLPSDRFSAERPEGSISTLTIQRTEQRDSAMYRCASSLEAGVYNEQFFGPGTRLTVL.

The chain recombines TRBV7-8 with TRBJ2-1, with D possibly being TRBD2 (5 bases). CDR1 and CDR2 (germline): SGHVS, FQNEAQ. This CDR3 is built from 15 residues. Trimming shortened V by 1 base and J by 7 bases, and 14 bases separated the two germline ends. The CDR3: CASSLGGSVVNEQFF. CDR3 bases: TGTGCCAGCAGCTTAGGCGGGTCGGTGGTTAATGAGCAGTTCTTC.

The chain combines TRBV15 with TRBJ1-4, with a possible D match to TRBD1 (5 bases). The CDR3 sequence is 16 residues long. V lost 2 bases, J lost 7 bases, and 17 bases lay in between. The germline gives CDR1 LNHNV, CDR2 YYDKDF (reference sequence). In DNA, the CDR3 is TGTGCCACCAGCAGATCAGGAGACAGTGCGGGTGAAAAACTGTTTTTT. Amino acid sequence: CATSRSGDSAGEKLFF.

The chain carries TRBV15 and TRBJ1-6; a weak D match, TRBD1 (5 bases). This CDR3 contains 19 residues. Germline loops: CDR1 LNHNV, CDR2 YYDKDF (reference sequence). V lost 3 bases and J 3 bases, leaving 21 bases between the germline ends. The CDR3 nucleotides are TGTGCCACCAGCAGTACCTTCCAAGTTCAGGGAAACTATAATTCACCCCTCCACTTT. Its protein is CATSSTFQVQGNYNSPLHF.

V gene TRBV6-6 combines with J gene TRBJ2-3, with D maybe TRBD1 (6 bases). V dropped 2 bases and J dropped 1 base, with 7 bases sitting between them. This CDR3 comprises 14 residues. Germline CDR1 is MNHNY and CDR2 is SVGAGI (reference sequence). CDR3 sequence: CASSYGGRTDTQYF. CDR3 coding DNA: TGTGCCAGCAGTTACGGGGGCCGCACAGATACGCAGTATTTT.

The chain employs TRBV19 and TRBJ1-1, with 7 nucleotides matching TRBD1. The junction had 11 bases not matched to a gene; V was cut back by 4 bases and J by 9 bases. The CDR3 covers 14 residues. Germline V gene lookup returns CDR1 LNHDA and CDR2 SQIVND (reference sequence). CDR3 residues: CASSTSTGSRQAFF. CDR3 coding DNA: TGTGCCAGTAGTACTTCGACAGGGTCTCGGCAAGCTTTCTTT.

This sequence joins TRBV10-2 and TRBJ2-3; D not certain. Germline V CDR1 and CDR2: WSHSY, SAAADI. The CDR3 contains 14 residues. Trimming pared 10 bases from V and 0 bases from J, leaving 14 bases between. CDR3 region: CATKALTSTDTQYF. The CDR3 nucleotides are TGCGCCACCAAGGCATTAACTAGCACAGATACGCAGTATTTT.

V gene TRBV30 combines with J gene TRBJ2-7; D may be TRBD2 (5 bases). From germline, CDR1 is GTSNPN and CDR2 SVGIG (reference sequence). CDR3 length: 15 amino acids. With 7 bases removed from V and 5 bases from J, the gap between germline ends came to 24 bases. DNA for the CDR3: TGTGCCTCCGCCCCTCTTGATTCGGACTCAAACGAGCAGTACTTC. It specifies CASAPLDSDSNEQYF.

This chain connects TRBV5-1 to TRBJ1-4; D gene ambiguous. CDR3 size: 13 residues. With 5 bases removed from V and 5 bases from J, the gap between germline ends came to 10 bases. CDR1 is SGHRS and CDR2 is YFSETQ in the germline V gene. This CDR3 reads CASRTDGNEKLFF. As DNA, the CDR3 is TGCGCCAGCAGAACCGACGGGAATGAAAAACTGTTTTTT.

In this sample, this clone turned up a few times. The chain has TRBV19 and TRBJ2-1; TRBD2 aligns across 9 bases. V was pared by 7 bases and J by 8 bases, with 15 bases of the junction left unmatched. Germline V gene lookup returns CDR1 LNHDA and CDR2 SQIVND (reference sequence). The CDR3 has 16 amino acids. CDR3 bases: TGTGCCAGTACTGGTAGCGGGAGATACTTTTCCCATGAGCAGTTCTTC. This gives the protein CASTGSGRYFSHEQFF.

V is TRBV11-3 and J is TRBJ1-2; 8 bases fit TRBD1. V lost 3 bases and J lost 4; bases outside the gene matches: 7. The CDR3 is 15 residues long. Germline CDR1 SGHNT, CDR2 YENEEA. In DNA, the CDR3 is TGTGCCAGCAGCTTGGCCACCGGGACAGGCTATGGCTACACCTTC. Translation gives CASSLATGTGYGYTF.

This clone has a single count. This rearrangement joins TRBV9 to TRBJ2-7, with 7 bases that match TRBD2. CDR3 length equals 15 residues. Germline CDR1 is SGDLS and CDR2 is YYNGEE. With V trimmed by 0 bases and J by 6 bases, 9 bases remained unmatched. The CDR3 loop is CASSVDPPGGGEQYF. In DNA, the CDR3 is TGTGCCAGCAGCGTAGACCCCCCGGGGGGTGGCGAGCAGTACTTC.

This clone was seen just once. The CDR3 spells CAWGLRGLVSGANVLTF. Here the CDR3 DNA reads TGTGCCTGGGGACTCAGGGGGCTAGTCTCTGGGGCCAACGTCCTGACTTTC. V gene TRBV30 combines with J gene TRBJ2-6; 8 bases match TRBD1. V lost 5 bases, J lost 0 bases, and 9 bases stayed unmatched. The CDR3 is 17 amino acids. Germline assignment: CDR1 GTSNPN and CDR2 SVGIG (reference sequence).

This clone has a single count. CDR3 sequence (DNA): TGTGCCAGCAGCGAAGGTTTTAACTCACGAGACACTGAAGCTTTCTTT. This gives the protein CASSEGFNSRDTEAFF. The gene calls are TRBV7-9 and TRBJ1-1; D gene unclear. The CDR3 is made up of 16 amino acids. The ends were cut back, 5 bases at V and 3 bases at J, with 19 bases in the middle. In germline, CDR1 is SEHNR, CDR2 FQNEAQ (reference sequence).

J is TRBJ2-1 and V is TRBV29-1; D might be TRBD1 (8 bases). V dropped 7 bases and J dropped 5 bases, with 15 bases sitting between them. The germline CDR1 and CDR2 sequences are SQVTM and ANQGSEA. This CDR3 comprises 13 residues. The CDR3 bases are TGCAGCGCCAGGGGGCTAGCGGACAATGAGCAGTTCTTC. It codes for CSARGLADNEQFF.

The gene calls are TRBV2 and TRBJ1-3; D is possibly TRBD1 (5 bases). Germline loops: CDR1 SNHLY, CDR2 FYNNEI. The ends were cut back, 8 bases at V and 1 base at J, with 6 bases in the middle. This CDR3 spans 12 amino acids. In DNA form, the CDR3 reads TGTGCCAGCTCAGGGTCTGGAAACACCATATATTTT. Translation: CASSGSGNTIYF.

The chain carries TRBV19 and TRBJ2-3, with 9 bases matching TRBD1. This CDR3 comprises 13 residues. The germline V gene has CDR1 LNHDA and CDR2 SQIVND (reference sequence). J gave up 3 bases and V 7 bases, and 2 bases lay outside the gene matches. CDR3 in DNA: TGTGCCAGTAAAGGACAGGGGACAGATACGCAGTATTTT. This gives the protein CASKGQGTDTQYF.

The rearrangement joins TRBV28 to TRBJ2-7; 9 nucleotides match TRBD1. The CDR3 contains 13 residues. Trimming took 6 bases from V and 6 from J; bases not matched to a gene: 6. Looked up from germline, CDR1 is MDHEN and CDR2 is SYDVKM. As DNA, the CDR3 is TGTGCCAGCAGCAGGGACAGGGTCACCGAGCAGTACTTC. Translated, it gives CASSRDRVTEQYF.

The chain is built from TRBV19 and TRBJ2-3; TRBD2 aligns across 10 bases. The junction had 7 bases not matched to a gene; V was cut back by 5 bases and J by 5 bases. The germline V gene encodes CDR1 LNHDA and CDR2 SQIVND (reference sequence). This CDR3 is built from 15 residues. The CDR3 spells CASSLGLAEGDTQYF. The CDR3 coding sequence is TGTGCCAGTAGTTTAGGACTAGCGGAGGGAGATACGCAGTATTTT.